These 32 T cell receptor beta chains were sequenced from one sample in a study of T-cell reconstitution after alpha-beta-depleted transplantation in children. It was with unique molecular identifiers that the TCRbeta library was prepared. Using its own MiXCR run on the PCR reads, TCRdb lists one record per CDR3 protein. The sample shows approximately 500,000 distinct CDR3 sequences, about 10% of them seen only once. Sequences were derived from PBMCs, sampled before TCRalphabeta/CD19-depleted stem cell transplant. The receptors stem from a child younger than 10 with inherited bone marrow failure, due to receive a stem cell transplant.

This clonotype was seen repeatedly, ten times or more. The DNA of the CDR3 is TGCGCCAGCAGCCAGCAACTAGATCCCGGGGAGCTGTTTTTT. Its protein is CASSQQLDPGELFF. The J gene is TRBJ2-2, the V gene TRBV4-3; the D gene is possibly TRBD2 (5 bases). Trimming stripped 3 bases from V and 6 bases from J, with 11 bases between. The germline CDR1 and CDR2 sequences are LGHNA and YSLEER. CDR3 length equals 14 residues.

In this sample, this clonotype turned up a few times. The chain combines TRBV27 with TRBJ2-4; D may be TRBD1 or TRBD2 (5 bases each). Germline V CDR1 and CDR2: MNHEY, SMNVEV (reference sequence). This CDR3 comprises 16 residues. V gave up 0 bases and J gave up 1 base, with 10 bases separating them. CDR3 loop: CASSLSPGTAKNIQYF. The CDR3 DNA follows: TGTGCCAGCAGTTTATCGCCGGGGACCGCCAAAAACATTCAGTACTTC.

The J gene is TRBJ1-1, the V gene TRBV19; D is undetermined. The germline V and J ends were trimmed by 4 bases and 0 bases, with 9 bases remaining between them. The CDR3 has 14 residues. CDR1 and CDR2 from the germline V gene are LNHDA and SQIVND (reference sequence). CDR3 region: CASSTQALNTEAFF. The CDR3 bases are TGTGCCAGTAGTACCCAGGCACTGAACACTGAAGCTTTCTTT. Supplemented by reference TRBV19 and TRBJ1-1, the full variable domain reads DGGITQSPKYLFRKEGQNVTLSCEQNLNHDAMYWYRQDPGQGLRLIYYSQIVNDFQKGDIAEGYSVSREKKESFPLTVTSAQKNPTAFYLCASSTQALNTEAFFGQGTRLTVV.

This clonotype was recorded many times. V gene TRBV7-9 combines with J gene TRBJ1-1; the D is unclear. The CDR3 has 12 amino acids. Trimming took off 6 bases at V and 0 bases at J, with 5 bases between the two ends. In germline, CDR1 is SEHNR, CDR2 FQNEAQ (reference sequence). The CDR3 bases are TGTGCCAGCAGAAATCTGAACACTGAAGCTTTCTTT. This gives the protein CASRNLNTEAFF.

The table lists this clonotype with many counts. This chain uses TRBV7-8 with TRBJ2-3; 9 bases are shared with TRBD1. The CDR3 is made up of 15 amino acids. Germline values: CDR1 SGHVS, CDR2 FQNEAQ. V gave up 5 bases and J gave up 3 bases; unmatched junction bases: 6. This CDR3 reads CASSPDRGWTDTQYF. The CDR3 DNA is TGTGCCAGCAGCCCCGACAGGGGGTGGACAGATACGCAGTATTTT.

A few counts support this clonotype. This rearrangement joins TRBV27 to TRBJ2-3, with 10 bases fitting TRBD2. Germline CDR1 is MNHEY and CDR2 is SMNVEV (reference sequence). This CDR3 has 16 residues. The V segment lost 4 bases and the J segment 0 bases; nucleotides outside the gene matches: 4. This CDR3 is CASSYLSGGSTDTQYF. CDR3 in DNA: TGTGCCAGCAGTTATCTTAGCGGGGGGAGCACAGATACGCAGTATTTT.

The table lists this clonotype with many counts. This chain joins TRBV29-1 and TRBJ2-7, with D perhaps assigned TRBD1 or TRBD2 (5 bases each). Germline V gene sequence: CDR1 SQVTM, CDR2 ANQGSEA. This CDR3 region has 12 residues. Trimming cost V 1 base and J 6 bases, with 10 bases left between them. This CDR3 is CSVEGQRGEQYF. The DNA for the CDR3 is TGCAGCGTTGAAGGGCAGAGGGGCGAGCAGTACTTC.

There are a few counts of this clonotype. This chain connects TRBV30 to TRBJ1-1; D uncertain. The CDR3 extends over 11 amino acids. Trimming took 4 bases from V and 4 from J, leaving 7 bases between them. Germline assignment: CDR1 GTSNPN and CDR2 SVGIG (reference sequence). This CDR3 is CAWNKGTEAFF. DNA of the CDR3: TGTGCCTGGAACAAGGGCACTGAAGCTTTCTTT.

This clonotype has ten or more counts. CDR3 loop: CASRPDRSGANVLTF. CDR3 in DNA: TGTGCCAGCAGACCAGACAGGTCCGGGGCCAACGTCCTGACTTTC. V and J are TRBV28 and TRBJ2-6; tentatively, D is TRBD1 (6 bases). Trimming took 6 bases from V and 4 from J, leaving 13 bases between them. There are 15 residues in the CDR3. Germline V lookup: CDR1 MDHEN, CDR2 SYDVKM.

This clonotype was counted at least ten times. This chain connects TRBV29-1 to TRBJ2-3; D might be TRBD2 (5 bases). Trimming cost V 5 bases and J 1 base, with 31 bases left between them. CDR3 length equals 20 residues. Germline V gene lookup returns CDR1 SQVTM and CDR2 ANQGSEA. Here the CDR3 DNA reads TGCAGCGTTCGACCGCCCCGGTTGGACGACTATTCCCCTGGCACAGATACGCAGTATTTT. This codes for CSVRPPRLDDYSPGTDTQYF.

This clonotype was recorded many times. Here the CDR3 reads CASSLPGMVTEAFF. The DNA for the CDR3 is TGTGCCAGCAGTTTACCGGGTATGGTCACTGAAGCTTTCTTT. This sequence joins TRBV28 and TRBJ1-1; no clear D gene. Trimming pared 2 bases from V and 4 bases from J, leaving 11 bases between. Germline loops: CDR1 MDHEN, CDR2 SYDVKM. The CDR3 is made up of 14 amino acids.

The chain couples TRBV18 to TRBJ1-1, with D possibly TRBD1 on 5 matching bases. The V gene's germline CDR1 is KGHSH and CDR2 LQKENI. The ends were cut back, 5 bases at V and 1 base at J, with 5 bases in the middle. The CDR3 length is 12 residues. CDR3 amino acids: CASSGQNTEAFF. CDR3 bases: TGTGCCAGCTCAGGACAGAACACTGAAGCTTTCTTT. The variable domain in full, with the rest retrieved from reference TRBV18 and TRBJ1-1, is NAGVMQNPRHLVRRRGQEARLRCSPMKGHSHVYWYRQLPEEGLKFMVYLQKENIIDESGMPKERFSAEFPKEGPSILRIQQVVRGDSAAYFCASSGQNTEAFFGQGTRLTVV.

The sample holds many counts of this clonotype. The chain employs TRBV28 and TRBJ2-7; TRBD1 is a possible D gene (6 bases). Germline-derived CDR1 and CDR2 are MDHEN and SYDVKM. CDR3 length equals 15 residues. V lost 3 bases and J lost 5, with 17 bases in between. The CDR3 loop is CASSLRDTQWDEQYF. The CDR3 DNA sequence: TGTGCCAGCAGTTTGAGGGACACTCAATGGGACGAGCAGTACTTC.

The sample holds many counts of this clonotype. This chain links TRBV25-1 with TRBJ2-7; 10 bases are shared with TRBD2. The CDR3 contains 21 residues. V dropped 2 bases and J dropped 2; count of bases not matched to a gene: 21. Germline V gene data show CDR1 as MGHDK and CDR2 as SYGVNS. The CDR3 nucleotides are TGTGCCAGCAGTGAAGGGCAGAAGAGTAGCGGGAGGAGTAATGGCCCCTACGAGCAGTACTTC. Encoded protein: CASSEGQKSSGRSNGPYEQYF.

As regards this clonotype: One base away lies a much larger clone, so this may be a sequencing read error. This chain uses TRBV28 with TRBJ1-2; no reliable D call. Germline CDR1 is MDHEN and CDR2 is SYDVKM. Deletions cut 2 bases from V and 8 bases from J, with 6 bases between. The CDR3 sequence is 11 residues long. The CDR3 loop reads CASSLKQGYTF. Written as DNA, the CDR3 is TGTGCCAGCAGTTTAAAGCAGGGCTACACCTTC.

The table lists this clonotype with many counts. The chain is built from TRBV12-3 or TRBV12-4 and TRBJ2-7; D gene unclear. This CDR3 region has 14 residues. V lost 5 bases and J lost 0, with 11 bases in between. CDR3 nucleotide sequence: TGTGCCAGCAGTGTAAGGCCGCGCTCCTACGAGCAGTACTTC. Protein: CASSVRPRSYEQYF.

This clonotype was seen at least ten times. The rearrangement links TRBV19 to TRBJ2-1; D may be TRBD1 (5 bases). V gave up 5 bases and J gave up 3 bases, with 11 bases separating them. CDR3 length equals 14 residues. CDR1 is LNHDA, CDR2 SQIVND, per germline (reference sequence). The DNA for the CDR3 is TGTGCCAGTAGTCACCAGGGCGGCTACAATGAGCAGTTCTTC. Amino acid sequence: CASSHQGGYNEQFF.

This clonotype was observed many times. The rearrangement links TRBV11-2 to TRBJ2-1; D remains ambiguous. The CDR3 runs to 16 residues. CDR1 SGHAT and CDR2 FQNNGV come from the germline V gene. V was trimmed by 3 bases and J by 0 bases, leaving 12 bases between them. As DNA, the CDR3 is TGTGCCAGCAGCTTCCGTTCCCTGAGCTCCTACAATGAGCAGTTCTTC. Translation: CASSFRSLSSYNEQFF.

This clonotype has a handful of counts. The chain recombines TRBV7-2 with TRBJ2-2; no firm D call. CDR1 and CDR2 from the germline V gene are SGHTA and FQGNSA. Trimming took 1 base from V and 4 from J, leaving 10 bases between them. This CDR3 is 15 amino acids long. Here the CDR3 DNA reads TGTGCCAGCAGCTTAGTACTCTCTTCCACCGGGGAGCTGTTTTTT. Translated, it gives CASSLVLSSTGELFF. The whole variable domain, filled in from reference TRBV7-2 and TRBJ2-2, reads GAGVSQSPSNKVTEKGKDVELRCDPISGHTALYWYRQSLGQGLEFLIYFQGNSAPDKSGLPSDRFSAERTGGSVSTLTIQRTQQEDSAVYLCASSLVLSSTGELFFGEGSRLTVL.

J is TRBJ2-7 and V is TRBV20-1; D is possibly TRBD1 (6 bases). The germline V and J ends were trimmed by 0 bases and 6 bases, with 18 bases remaining between them. CDR3 size: 15 residues. Germline CDR1 reads DFQATT; CDR2 reads SNEGSKA (reference sequence). The DNA of the CDR3 is TGCAGTGCTAGAGATGGATTGACAGGCGGCTCCGAGCAGTACTTC. It encodes CSARDGLTGGSEQYF.

Turning to this clonotype: It is likely a read error: a sequence one base away is far more abundant. The V gene is TRBV5-5, the J gene TRBJ2-3, with D unresolved. V lost 0 bases to trimming and J lost 2 bases, with 4 bases between them. Germline CDR1 is SGHKS and CDR2 is YYEKEE (reference sequence). The CDR3 runs to 13 residues. The CDR3 protein is CASSLVLTDTQYF. As DNA, the CDR3 is TGTGCCAGCAGCTTGGTGCTCACAGATACGCAGTATTTT.

The sample holds a few counts of this clonotype. The V call is TRBV5-6, the J call TRBJ2-1, with D possibly being TRBD2 (7 bases). The length of the CDR3 is 16 residues. Germline V gene sequence: CDR1 SGHDT, CDR2 YYEEEE. Trimming took off 6 bases at V and 0 bases at J, with 16 bases between the two ends. In DNA, the CDR3 is TGTGCCAGCACCGGGAGGAGGGGGAACTCCTACAATGAGCAGTTCTTC. Amino acid sequence: CASTGRRGNSYNEQFF.

This clonotype occurred many times. The chain employs TRBV7-9 and TRBJ1-1; no clear D. Germline assignment: CDR1 SEHNR and CDR2 FQNEAQ (reference sequence). The germline V and J ends were trimmed by 5 bases and 3 bases, with 16 bases remaining between them. CDR3 size: 15 residues. The CDR3 DNA is TGTGCCAGCAGCCCGGAGGAAGCCCCAGACACTGAAGCTTTCTTT. This translates into CASSPEEAPDTEAFF.

This clonotype was counted a single time. This may be a read error, as it is one base from a much larger clone. CDR3 sequence: CATSGIMYNEQYF. The CDR3 DNA sequence: TGTGCCACCAGCGGAATCATGTACAACGAGCAGTACTTC. This chain uses TRBV15 with TRBJ2-7; D not resolved. CDR1 and CDR2 from the germline V gene are LNHNV and YYDKDF (reference sequence). The CDR3 is made up of 13 amino acids. V gave up 5 bases and J gave up 5 bases, with 13 bases separating them.

This clonotype was recorded at least ten times. V is TRBV27 and J is TRBJ1-2; D gene unclear. The germline V gene has CDR1 MNHEY and CDR2 SMNVEV (reference sequence). The CDR3 extends over 13 amino acids. The V and J ends lost 6 bases and 6 bases respectively, with 14 bases between them. CDR3 coding DNA: TGTGCCAGCAGGAGAACGGGGTGGGATGGCTACACCTTC. It yields the protein CASRRTGWDGYTF.

This clonotype has ten or more counts. This chain connects TRBV7-9 to TRBJ2-7; D tentatively reads TRBD1 or TRBD2 (5 bases each). V gave up 7 bases and J gave up 3 bases, with 19 bases separating them. CDR3 length: 15 residues. Germline CDR1 SEHNR, CDR2 FQNEAQ (reference sequence). CDR3 bases: TGTGCCAGCACCATGGGCTGGGGCAGCGGCTACGAGCAGTACTTC. Its translation: CASTMGWGSGYEQYF.

This clonotype was counted many times. The chain recombines TRBV28 with TRBJ2-7; either TRBD1 or TRBD2 may fit D (5 bases each). Germline V gene data show CDR1 as MDHEN and CDR2 as SYDVKM. The CDR3 runs 14 residues. Trimming removed 2 bases at V and 3 bases at J, with 11 bases between. CDR3 loop: CASSLGDQYYEQYF. The CDR3, as DNA: TGTGCCAGCAGTTTAGGGGACCAATACTACGAGCAGTACTTC.

As regards this clonotype: A read error may explain this, as a much larger clone is one base away. The chain is built from TRBV29-1 and TRBJ2-7; D is perhaps TRBD2 (6 bases). Germline CDR1 reads SQVTM; CDR2 reads ANQGSEA. Trimming cost V 4 bases and J 9 bases, with 13 bases left between them. CDR3 length: 11 amino acids. CDR3 sequence: CSVGGTFGQYF. The CDR3 DNA reads TGCAGCGTTGGGGGGACTTTCGGGCAGTACTTC.

The table lists this clonotype with many counts. The chain is built from TRBV7-9 and TRBJ2-7; D perhaps matches TRBD2 (6 bases). This CDR3 region has 14 residues. V was clipped by 1 base and J by 2 bases, with 9 bases between them. Germline V CDR1 and CDR2: SEHNR, FQNEAQ (reference sequence). The CDR3 bases are TGTGCCAGCAGCTTAGGTTCTAGCGCCTACGAGCAGTACTTC. This sequence encodes CASSLGSSAYEQYF.

The gene calls are TRBV7-6 and TRBJ2-1; TRBD1 agrees at 9 bases. The ends lost 0 bases at V and 4 bases at J; junction bases unmatched: 10. Germline CDR1 SGHVS, CDR2 FNYEAQ. The CDR3 is made up of 18 amino acids. The CDR3 here is CASSLAGQGRTAYNEQFF. CDR3 bases: TGTGCCAGCAGCTTAGCGGGACAGGGAAGGACGGCTTACAATGAGCAGTTCTTC.

As concerns this clonotype: A clone one base away is much larger, so this may be a read error. The chain joins TRBV5-4 to TRBJ2-2; maybe TRBD2 (6 bases). Germline loops: CDR1 SGHNT, CDR2 YYREEE (reference sequence). This CDR3 is 15 amino acids long. The CDR3 bases are TGTGCCATCAGCTTGGCGGGGCTAGTTACCGGGGAGCTGTTTTTT. Amino acids: CAISLAGLVTGELFF.

This clonotype was observed at least ten times. The gene calls are TRBV20-1 and TRBJ1-6; unclear D gene. The CDR3 runs 14 residues. Trimming shortened V by 3 bases and J by 9 bases, and 15 bases separated the two germline ends. Germline V gives CDR1 DFQATT, CDR2 SNEGSKA (reference sequence). CDR3: CSASRNRFVSPLHF. In nucleotides, the CDR3 is TGCAGTGCTAGTCGTAACAGATTTGTTTCACCCCTCCACTTT.